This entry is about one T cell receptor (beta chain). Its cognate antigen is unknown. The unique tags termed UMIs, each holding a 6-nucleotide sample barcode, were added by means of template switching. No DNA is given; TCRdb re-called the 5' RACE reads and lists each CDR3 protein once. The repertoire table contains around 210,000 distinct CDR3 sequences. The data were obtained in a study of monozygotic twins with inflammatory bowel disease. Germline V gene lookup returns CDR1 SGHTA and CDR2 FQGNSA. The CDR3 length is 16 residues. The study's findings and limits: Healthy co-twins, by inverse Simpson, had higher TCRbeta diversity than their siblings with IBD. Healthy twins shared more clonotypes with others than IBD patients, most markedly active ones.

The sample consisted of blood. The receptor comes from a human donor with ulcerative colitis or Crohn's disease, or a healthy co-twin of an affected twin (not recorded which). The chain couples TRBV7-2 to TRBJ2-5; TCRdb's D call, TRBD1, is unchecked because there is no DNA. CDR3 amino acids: CASSLRPDRVGETQYF.